This T cell receptor (beta chain) is from a study of T-cell reconstitution after alpha-beta-depleted transplantation in children (dated by TCRdb to about 2016). About the study as a whole: T-cell immune reconstitution after TCRalphabeta/CD19-depleted allogeneic hematopoietic cell transplantation in children was quantitatively tracked in the study by means of TCR repertoire profiling.

V is pruned by 0 bases and J by 4 bases, leaving 12 bases of the junction without a gene match. CDR1 DFQATT and CDR2 SNEGSKA are derived from the germline V gene (reference sequence). Reading from cysteine to phenylalanine, the CDR3 counts 18 amino acids. Only CDR3 DNA is held: 54 bases, read in frame from base 1. The library was made by PCR. The sequencing machine was an Illumina HiSeq 2500. Molecular barcoding was employed in the preparation of TCR libraries, with unique molecular identifiers being used to normalize TCRbeta repertoire quantification. Clones were called with MiXCR by TCRdb after fastp trimmed the public reads at Q25, and only in-frame beta chains were retained. CDR3 protein sequences are deduplicated, and each keeps its most common genes and DNA. The sample records hundreds of thousands of distinct CDR3 sequences, about 30% of which are singletons. The ten largest clones take up about 2.3% of the sample.

This clonotype was counted a few times. The target of this receptor is not known. Base-call qualities are not available, and no considerably larger clone is one nucleotide away. The receptor was derived from a human donor who donated a stem cell graft to a child with aplastic anemia. Sample: PBMCs from the stem cell graft donor, taken from the stem cell graft. The V and J genes are TRBV20-1 and TRBJ2-3; a stretch of 11 junction bases matches TRBD2. For the CDR3, the sequence is CSAREAKLAGVRADTQYF. The DNA sequence reads TGCAGTGCTAGAGAGGCGAAACTAGCGGGAGTTAGGGCAGATACGCAGTATTTT.